A single sample is the source of the 25 T cell receptor beta chains below, sequenced in a study of memory CD4+ T cells and cytomegalovirus serostatus. Clones were read by immunoSEQ multiplex PCR, and TCRdb kept only the in-frame ones, dropping some. The sample shows some 46,000 clones, 60% to 80% of them seen only once. Single viable CD3+CD4+CD8-CD45RO+ cells were sorted as the memory CD4+ T cells. Sequenced input: memory CD4+ T cells from blood. The receptors originated from an adult in good health and CMV-seronegative.

This clone was picked up one time. The chain couples TRBV18 to TRBJ2-7; TRBD1 matches 9 bases. The CDR3 extends over 16 amino acids. Germline-derived CDR1 and CDR2 are KGHSH and LQKENI. The V and J ends lost 3 bases and 2 bases, in that order; junction bases with no gene match: 8. The CDR3 nucleotides read TGTGCCAGCTCACCGGAACAGGGGGCCCTAACCTACGAGCAGTACTTC. This encodes CASSPEQGALTYEQYF.

This rearrangement joins TRBV27 to TRBJ2-7, with TRBD2 matching over 14 bases. CDR3 length: 15 amino acids. In germline, CDR1 is MNHEY, CDR2 SMNVEV (reference sequence). The V and J ends lost 4 bases and 6 bases, in that order; junction bases with no gene match: 5. CDR3 sequence: CASSSNGLAGGEQYF. The CDR3 DNA reads as TGTGCCAGCAGTTCCAACGGACTAGCGGGGGGCGAGCAGTACTTC.

Ten or more counts support this clone. The rearrangement joins TRBV28 to TRBJ1-4, with D unresolved. The germline V gene has CDR1 MDHEN and CDR2 SYDVKM. The CDR3 runs 12 residues. V was cut by 6 bases and J by 11 bases, with 13 bases left in between. Here the CDR3 reads CASSSPTWKLFF. In DNA, the CDR3 is TGTGCCAGCAGCTCGCCAACTTGGAAACTGTTTTTT. Together with reference TRBV28 and TRBJ1-4, the CDR3 gives the full variable domain: DVKVTQSSRYLVKRTGEKVFLECVQDMDHENMFWYRQDPGLGLRLIYFSYDVKMKEKGDIPEGYSVSREKKERFSLILESASTNQTSMYLCASSSPTWKLFFGSGTQLSVL.

The chain carries TRBV5-5 and TRBJ1-3, with D unresolved. In germline, CDR1 is SGHKS, CDR2 YYEKEE (reference sequence). The CDR3 consists of 14 residues. V lost 4 bases, J lost 0 bases, and 8 bases lay in between. The CDR3 is CASSRGPSGNTIYF. The CDR3 nucleotides are TGTGCCAGCAGCAGAGGGCCCTCTGGAAACACCATATATTTT. The variable domain in full, with the rest retrieved from reference TRBV5-5 and TRBJ1-3, is DAGVTQSPTHLIKTRGQQVTLRCSPISGHKSVSWYQQVLGQGPQFIFQYYEKEERGRGNFPDRFSARQFPNYSSELNVNALLLGDSALYLCASSRGPSGNTIYFGEGSWLTVV.

V is TRBV5-4 and J is TRBJ1-4; no reliable D call. Germline V gives CDR1 SGHNT, CDR2 YYREEE (reference sequence). Trimming shortened V by 1 base and J by 4 bases, and 8 bases separated the two germline ends. This CDR3 contains 14 residues. CDR3 in DNA: TGTGCCAGCAGCTTGTACGGAGGTAATGAAAAACTGTTTTTT. It yields the protein CASSLYGGNEKLFF.

The chain links TRBV7-2 to TRBJ2-5, with D hard to call. This CDR3 spans 14 amino acids. CDR1 and CDR2 (germline): SGHTA, FQGNSA. V lost 7 bases and J 5 bases, leaving 17 bases between the germline ends. CDR3 residues: CASKFRATAETQYF. The CDR3 coding sequence is TGTGCCAGCAAATTCCGGGCCACCGCTGAGACCCAGTACTTC.

The chain recombines TRBV25-1 with TRBJ1-1; 7 bases map to TRBD1. CDR1 and CDR2 from the germline V gene are MGHDK and SYGVNS. V lost 4 bases and J lost 1; bases outside the gene matches: 0. There are 13 residues in the CDR3. The CDR3 nucleotides read TGTGCCAGCAGTGGACAGGGGAACACTGAAGCTTTCTTT. Its protein product is CASSGQGNTEAFF.

The gene calls are TRBV15 and TRBJ2-7; TRBD2 is a possible D gene (5 bases). V lost 5 bases and J 6 bases, leaving 17 bases between the germline ends. This CDR3 is 14 amino acids long. Germline CDR1 LNHNV, CDR2 YYDKDF (reference sequence). CDR3 residues: CATSGGRRRSEQYF. DNA of the CDR3: TGTGCCACCAGCGGCGGGCGCAGGAGATCCGAGCAGTACTTC.

The chain combines TRBV15 with TRBJ1-5, with D possibly TRBD1 on 5 matching bases. Germline values: CDR1 LNHNV, CDR2 YYDKDF (reference sequence). V was shortened by 6 bases and J by 2 bases, with 14 bases between the two germline ends. The CDR3 is made up of 15 amino acids. The CDR3 DNA is TGTGCCACCAGTCTTTTCAGGGCTGGCAATCAGCCCCAGCATTTT. This sequence encodes CATSLFRAGNQPQHF.

The gene calls are TRBV5-1 and TRBJ1-4; maybe TRBD1 (6 bases). The germline V gene has CDR1 SGHRS and CDR2 YFSETQ. V was clipped by 0 bases and J by 0 bases, with 15 bases between them. CDR3 length: 18 amino acids. The CDR3 here is CASSLDDRWGATNEKLFF. The CDR3, as DNA: TGCGCCAGCAGCTTGGATGACAGGTGGGGTGCAACTAATGAAAAACTGTTTTTT.

The chain links TRBV18 to TRBJ2-3, with D perhaps matching TRBD1 (5 bases). The germline gives CDR1 KGHSH, CDR2 LQKENI. The V and J ends lost 3 bases and 6 bases respectively, with 16 bases between them. The CDR3 length is 15 residues. CDR3 nucleotides: TGTGCCAGCTCACCGGGGCGGTCCCGCGCCGATACGCAGTATTTT. Translation gives CASSPGRSRADTQYF.

The chain links TRBV7-9 to TRBJ1-2; the match to TRBD1 covers 8 bases. The length of the CDR3 is 15 residues. The germline V gene encodes CDR1 SEHNR and CDR2 FQNEAQ (reference sequence). The J segment lost 2 bases and the V segment lost 7 bases, leaving 9 bases of the junction unmatched. The CDR3 coding sequence is TGTGCCAGCACGCCAGGGGGCGGTGGAAACTATGGCTACACCTTC. Encoded protein: CASTPGGGGNYGYTF.

The chain recombines TRBV6-1 with TRBJ2-7; possible D gene TRBD1, 5 bases. The V end lost 6 bases, the J end lost 5 bases, and 17 bases lay between the germline ends. The CDR3 sequence is 14 residues long. CDR1 and CDR2 from the germline V gene are MNHNS and SASEGT. The CDR3 coding sequence is TGTGCCAGCAGGCCAGGGCTCGTAGCCCACGAGCAGTACTTC. This translates into CASRPGLVAHEQYF.

By share, this clone ranks as medium-sized. The genes are TRBV7-2 and TRBJ2-7; tentative D call: TRBD1 (6 bases). V shed 5 bases and J shed 2 bases, with 13 bases lying between them. Germline V gene lookup returns CDR1 SGHTA and CDR2 FQGNSA. The CDR3 covers 14 residues. This CDR3 reads CASSISGQAYEQYF. The CDR3 DNA sequence: TGTGCCAGCAGCATCTCGGGACAAGCCTACGAGCAGTACTTC.

V is TRBV10-3 and J is TRBJ1-5; D is ambiguous. Looked up from germline, CDR1 is ENHRY and CDR2 is SYGVKD. V dropped 3 bases and J dropped 0 bases, with 6 bases sitting between them. The CDR3 runs to 14 residues. This chain's CDR3 is CAISDSYSNQPQHF. CDR3 in DNA: TGTGCCATCAGTGACAGTTATAGCAATCAGCCCCAGCATTTT.

The rearrangement joins TRBV30 to TRBJ1-3; TRBD1 is a possible D gene (6 bases). Germline CDR1 GTSNPN, CDR2 SVGIG (reference sequence). The CDR3 extends over 12 amino acids. V gave up 5 bases and J gave up 1 base, with 6 bases separating them. The CDR3 spells CAWGQSGNTIYF. In DNA form, the CDR3 reads TGTGCCTGGGGACAGTCTGGAAACACCATATATTTT.

This clone was seen a few times. The chain couples TRBV5-1 to TRBJ1-1; the D is unclear. Trimming took off 0 bases at V and 6 bases at J, with 9 bases between the two ends. The CDR3 is made up of 13 amino acids. From germline, CDR1 is SGHRS and CDR2 YFSETQ. Written as DNA, the CDR3 is TGCGCCAGCAGCTTGGTAGGGCGATCTGAAGCTTTCTTT. Protein sequence: CASSLVGRSEAFF.

The rearrangement joins TRBV4-3 to TRBJ2-7; tentative D call: TRBD1 (5 bases). V dropped 0 bases and J dropped 3 bases, with 9 bases sitting between them. This CDR3 is 14 amino acids long. The germline V gene has CDR1 LGHNA and CDR2 YSLEER. The CDR3 loop reads CASSQEQGNYEQYF. Here the CDR3 DNA reads TGCGCCAGCAGCCAAGAGCAGGGAAACTACGAGCAGTACTTC.

This clone showed up just a few times. The gene calls are TRBV6-1 and TRBJ1-3; 8 nucleotides agree with TRBD1. CDR3 size: 15 residues. Germline V gene data show CDR1 as MNHNS and CDR2 as SASEGT. With 5 bases clipped from V and 2 bases from J, the junction kept 5 bases outside the gene matches. The CDR3: CASSIMDRAGNTIYF. CDR3 coding DNA: TGTGCCAGCAGTATAATGGACAGGGCTGGAAACACCATATATTTT.

The gene calls are TRBV27 and TRBJ2-3; D remains unclear. Trimming shortened V by 2 bases and J by 2 bases, and 8 bases separated the two germline ends. The CDR3 totals 14 residues. Germline values: CDR1 MNHEY, CDR2 SMNVEV (reference sequence). The CDR3 region is CASSLRLPTDTQYF. CDR3 coding DNA: TGTGCCAGCAGTTTAAGGCTTCCCACAGATACGCAGTATTTT.

CDR3 nucleotides: TGTGCCAGCAGCCTTAGGACAGGGGCCGGTTCACCCCTCCACTTT. Protein: CASSLRTGAGSPLHF. The chain combines TRBV14 with TRBJ1-6; 9 bases align to TRBD1. Germline CDR1 reads SGHDN; CDR2 reads FVKESK. The CDR3 extends over 15 amino acids. J gave up 9 bases and V 4 bases, and 7 bases lay outside the gene matches. The variable domain in full, with the rest retrieved from reference TRBV14 and TRBJ1-6, is EAGVTQFPSHSVIEKGQTVTLRCDPISGHDNLYWYRRVMGKEIKFLLHFVKESKQDESGMPNNRFLAERTGGTYSTLKVQPAELEDSGVYFCASSLRTGAGSPLHFGNGTRLTVT.

The V gene is TRBV5-1, the J gene TRBJ1-3; D gene uncertain. V gave up 4 bases and J gave up 0 bases, with 11 bases separating them. There are 15 residues in the CDR3. Germline V gene data show CDR1 as SGHRS and CDR2 as YFSETQ. CDR3 DNA: TGCGCCAGCAGCCCAGACACAAACTCTGGAAACACCATATATTTT. Translation gives CASSPDTNSGNTIYF.

The chain recombines TRBV12-5 with TRBJ2-5; D unclear. The V gene lost 4 bases and the J gene lost 7 bases, with 10 bases spanning the gap. Germline V gives CDR1 LGHNT, CDR2 FRNRAP. The CDR3 covers 12 residues. CDR3 amino acids: CASGSLAWTQYF. Here the CDR3 DNA reads TGTGCTAGTGGTTCTCTCGCTTGGACCCAGTACTTC.

This chain uses TRBV2 with TRBJ1-4; D remains ambiguous. Trimming removed 10 bases from V and 3 bases from J, with 9 bases in between. CDR3 length equals 12 residues. Looked up from germline, CDR1 is SNHLY and CDR2 is FYNNEI. This CDR3 reads CATSAANEKLFF. The CDR3 nucleotides read TGTGCCACCTCAGCCGCTAATGAAAAACTGTTTTTT.

This chain joins TRBV6-1 and TRBJ1-5; unclear D gene. CDR1 and CDR2 from the germline V gene are MNHNS and SASEGT. Trimming stripped 6 bases from V and 2 bases from J, with 11 bases between. The CDR3 contains 14 residues. As DNA, the CDR3 is TGTGCCAGCAGGTTTTTGGCCGGCAATCAGCCCCAGCATTTT. Amino acids: CASRFLAGNQPQHF.